This T cell receptor beta chain appears in the sequencing data of a study of T cells in Graves' hyperthyroidism and ophthalmopathy. This CDR3 is 15 amino acids long. With 6 bases clipped from V and 6 bases from J, the junction kept 12 bases outside the gene matches. From germline, CDR1 is DFQATT and CDR2 SNEGSKA (reference sequence). Uncontrolled infection, other autoimmune disease, pregnancy or lactation disqualified patients from enrolment. This clonotype came up many times. Amplification of TCR beta CDR3 regions was performed using RNA transcripts as template. The HTBI primer set served for first-round RT-PCR of the TCR CDR3. TCRdb passed the multiplex PCR reads through MiXCR, listing each CDR3 protein once. The table has about 640,000 distinct CDR3 sequences, roughly 15% seen once.

This TCR was recovered from a woman aged 50 to 65 with Graves' ophthalmopathy. V gene TRBV20-1 combines with J gene TRBJ2-2; 8 bases fit TRBD2. The sequenced sample was blood. The CDR3: CSAPENSGMSGELFF. The DNA of the CDR3 is TGCAGTGCACCGGAGAATAGCGGGATGTCCGGGGAGCTGTTTTTT.